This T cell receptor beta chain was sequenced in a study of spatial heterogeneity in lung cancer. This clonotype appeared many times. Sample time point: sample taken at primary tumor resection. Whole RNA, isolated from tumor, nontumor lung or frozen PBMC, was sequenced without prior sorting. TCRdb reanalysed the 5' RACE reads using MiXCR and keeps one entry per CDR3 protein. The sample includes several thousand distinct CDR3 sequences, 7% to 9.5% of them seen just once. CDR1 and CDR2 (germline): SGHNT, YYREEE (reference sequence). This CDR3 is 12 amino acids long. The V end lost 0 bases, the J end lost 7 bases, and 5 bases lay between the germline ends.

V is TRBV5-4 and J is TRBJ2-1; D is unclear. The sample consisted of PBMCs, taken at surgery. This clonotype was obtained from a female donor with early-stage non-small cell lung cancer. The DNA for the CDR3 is TGTGCCAGCAGCTTGGAGGCGAATGAGCAGTTCTTC. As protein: CASSLEANEQFF.